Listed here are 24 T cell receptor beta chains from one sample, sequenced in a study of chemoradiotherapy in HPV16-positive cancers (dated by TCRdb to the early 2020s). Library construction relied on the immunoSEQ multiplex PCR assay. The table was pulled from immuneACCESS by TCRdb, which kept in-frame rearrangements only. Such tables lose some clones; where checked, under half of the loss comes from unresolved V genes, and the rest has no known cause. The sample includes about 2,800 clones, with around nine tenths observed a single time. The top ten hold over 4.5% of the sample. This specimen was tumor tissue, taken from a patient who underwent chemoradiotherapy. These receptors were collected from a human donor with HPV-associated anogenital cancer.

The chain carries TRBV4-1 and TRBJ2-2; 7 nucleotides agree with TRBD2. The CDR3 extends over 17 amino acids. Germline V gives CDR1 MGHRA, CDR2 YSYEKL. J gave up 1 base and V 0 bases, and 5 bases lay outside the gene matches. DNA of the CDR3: TGCGCCAGCAGCCAAGATTTGAGCGGGGTGAACACCGGGGAGCTGTTTTTT. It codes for CASSQDLSGVNTGELFF.

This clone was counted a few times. The CDR3 spells CASTENEGATGGGSYEQYF. CDR3 sequence (DNA): TGTGCCAGCACCGAGAATGAGGGGGCGACGGGTGGGGGTTCCTACGAGCAGTACTTC. The rearrangement uses TRBV2 and TRBJ2-7, with TRBD1 matching 7 bases. This CDR3 spans 19 amino acids. Germline lookup yields CDR1 SNHLY and CDR2 FYNNEI. V was clipped by 7 bases and J by 1 base; unmatched bases: 22.

The CDR3 here is CASSELASVRETQHF. CDR3 DNA: TGTGCCAGCAGTGAACTAGCATCCGTGAGGGAAACGCAGCATTTT. The V and J genes are TRBV2 and TRBJ2-3, with D unclear. Gene TRBJ1-5 matches the end of the DNA better, so the J call may be wrong. Germline-derived CDR1 and CDR2 are SNHLY and FYNNEI. The CDR3 is 15 residues long.

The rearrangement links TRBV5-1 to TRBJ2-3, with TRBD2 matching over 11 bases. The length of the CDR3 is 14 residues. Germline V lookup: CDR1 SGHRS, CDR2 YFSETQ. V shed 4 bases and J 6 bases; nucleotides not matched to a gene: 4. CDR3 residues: CASSIGTSGDTQYF. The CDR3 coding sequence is TGCGCCAGCAGCATCGGGACTAGCGGTGATACGCAGTATTTT. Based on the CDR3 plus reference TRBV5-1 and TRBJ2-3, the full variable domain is KAGVTQTPRYLIKTRGQQVTLSCSPISGHRSVSWYQQTPGQGLQFLFEYFSETQRNKGNFPGRFSGRQFSNSRSEMNVSTLELGDSALYLCASSIGTSGDTQYFGPGTRLTVL.

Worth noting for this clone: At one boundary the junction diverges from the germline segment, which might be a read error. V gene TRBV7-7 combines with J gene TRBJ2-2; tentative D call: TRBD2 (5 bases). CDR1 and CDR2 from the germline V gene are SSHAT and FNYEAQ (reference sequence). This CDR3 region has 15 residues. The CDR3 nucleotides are TGTGCTAGCAGCTTCGCTACGGCGGGTACCGGGGAGCTGTTTTTT. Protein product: CASSFATAGTGELFF.

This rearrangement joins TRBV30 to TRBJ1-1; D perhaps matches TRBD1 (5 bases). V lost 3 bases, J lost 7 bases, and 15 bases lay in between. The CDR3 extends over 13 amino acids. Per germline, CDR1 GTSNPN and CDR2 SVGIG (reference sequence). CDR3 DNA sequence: TGTGCCTGGAGGAGGGTAGGGACGGGTGAAGCTTTCTTT. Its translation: CAWRRVGTGEAFF.

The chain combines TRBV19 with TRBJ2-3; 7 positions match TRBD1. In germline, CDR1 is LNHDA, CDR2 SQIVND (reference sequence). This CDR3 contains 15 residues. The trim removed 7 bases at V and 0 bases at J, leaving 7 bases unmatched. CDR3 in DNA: TGTGCCAGTAACCGACAGGGATCTAGCACAGATACGCAGTATTTT. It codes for CASNRQGSSTDTQYF.

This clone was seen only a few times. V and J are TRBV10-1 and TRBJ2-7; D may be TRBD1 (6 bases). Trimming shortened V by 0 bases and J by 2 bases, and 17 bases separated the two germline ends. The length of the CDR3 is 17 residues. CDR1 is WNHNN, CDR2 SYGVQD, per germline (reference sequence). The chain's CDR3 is CASSESLGPAGAYEQYF. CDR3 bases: TGCGCCAGCAGTGAGTCGCTAGGCCCCGCAGGGGCCTACGAGCAGTACTTC.

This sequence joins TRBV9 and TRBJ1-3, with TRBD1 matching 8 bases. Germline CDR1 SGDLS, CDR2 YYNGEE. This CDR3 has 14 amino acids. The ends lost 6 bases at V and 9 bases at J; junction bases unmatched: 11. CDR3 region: CASKPTGAHSTIYF. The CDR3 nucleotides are TGTGCCAGCAAACCGACAGGGGCCCATAGCACCATATATTTT. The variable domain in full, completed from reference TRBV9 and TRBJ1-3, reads DSGVTQTPKHLITATGQRVTLRCSPRSGDLSVYWYQQSLDQGLQFLIQYYNGEERAKGNILERFSAQQFPDLHSELNLSSLELGDSALYFCASKPTGAHSTIYFGEGSWLTVV.

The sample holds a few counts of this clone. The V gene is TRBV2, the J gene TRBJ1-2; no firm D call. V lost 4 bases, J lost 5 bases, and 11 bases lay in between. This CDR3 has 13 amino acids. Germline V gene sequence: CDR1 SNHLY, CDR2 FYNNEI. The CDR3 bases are TGTGCCAGCAGTGTCCAAAGAGGGTATGGCTACACCTTC. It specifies CASSVQRGYGYTF. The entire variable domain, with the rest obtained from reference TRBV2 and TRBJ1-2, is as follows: EPEVTQTPSHQVTQMGQEVILRCVPISNHLYFYWYRQILGQKVEFLVSFYNNEISEKSEIFDDQFSVERPDGSNFTLKIRSTKLEDSAMYFCASSVQRGYGYTFGSGTRLTVV.

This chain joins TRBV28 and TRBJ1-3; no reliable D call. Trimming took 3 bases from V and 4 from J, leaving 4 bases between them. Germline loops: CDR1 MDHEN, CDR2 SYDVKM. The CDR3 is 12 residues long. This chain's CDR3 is CASSFGGNTIYF. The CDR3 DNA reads TGTGCCAGCAGTTTCGGGGGAAACACCATATATTTT.

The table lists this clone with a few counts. This chain's CDR3 is CASSEDSLTLYEQYF. The CDR3 nucleotides read TGTGCCAGCAGTGAGGACAGTTTAACCCTCTACGAGCAGTACTTC. The chain recombines TRBV6-1 with TRBJ2-7; maybe TRBD1 (6 bases). The germline V gene has CDR1 MNHNS and CDR2 SASEGT. The CDR3 has 15 residues. Trimming pared 3 bases from V and 3 bases from J, leaving 15 bases between.

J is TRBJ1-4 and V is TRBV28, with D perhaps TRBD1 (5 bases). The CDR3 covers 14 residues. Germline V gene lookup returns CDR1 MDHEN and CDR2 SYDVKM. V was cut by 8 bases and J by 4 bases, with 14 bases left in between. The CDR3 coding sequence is TGTGCCAGCGCCCGGGGCCAGTTTAATGAAAAACTGTTTTTT. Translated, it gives CASARGQFNEKLFF.

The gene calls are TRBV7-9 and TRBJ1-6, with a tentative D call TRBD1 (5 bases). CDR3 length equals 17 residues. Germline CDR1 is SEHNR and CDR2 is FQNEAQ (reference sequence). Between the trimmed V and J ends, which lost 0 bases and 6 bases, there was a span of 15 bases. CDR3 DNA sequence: TGTGCCAGCAGCTTAGCCCTGGTCGGGGCGGGTAATTCACCCCTCCACTTT. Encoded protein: CASSLALVGAGNSPLHF. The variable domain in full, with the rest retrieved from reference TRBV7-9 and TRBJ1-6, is DTGVSQNPRHKITKRGQNVTFRCDPISEHNRLYWYRQTLGQGPEFLTYFQNEAQLEKSRLLSDRFSAERPKGSFSTLEIQRTEQGDSAMYLCASSLALVGAGNSPLHFGNGTRLTVT.

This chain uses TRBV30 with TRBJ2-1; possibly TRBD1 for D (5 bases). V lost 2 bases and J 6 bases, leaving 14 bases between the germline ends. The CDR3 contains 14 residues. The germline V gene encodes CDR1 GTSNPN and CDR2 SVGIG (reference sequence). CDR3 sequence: CAWSFWGAVNEQFF. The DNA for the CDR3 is TGTGCCTGGAGTTTCTGGGGCGCGGTCAATGAGCAGTTCTTC.

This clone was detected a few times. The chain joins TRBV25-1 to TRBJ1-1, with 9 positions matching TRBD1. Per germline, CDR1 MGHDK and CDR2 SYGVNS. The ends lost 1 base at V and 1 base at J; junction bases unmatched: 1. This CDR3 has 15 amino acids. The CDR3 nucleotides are TGTGCCAGCAGTGAATGGGGACAGGGGAACACTGAAGCTTTCTTT. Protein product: CASSEWGQGNTEAFF.

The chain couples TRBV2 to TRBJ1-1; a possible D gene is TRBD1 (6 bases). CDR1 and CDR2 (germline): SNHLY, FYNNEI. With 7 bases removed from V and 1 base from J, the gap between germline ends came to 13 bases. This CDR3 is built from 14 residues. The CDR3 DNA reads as TGTGCCAGCAATAACGAGGGGGGGAACACTGAAGCTTTCTTT. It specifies CASNNEGGNTEAFF.

CDR3 DNA sequence: TGCGCCAGCAGCCAAGTAGCGGTTAGCTCCTACAATGAGCAGTTCTTC. The encoded protein is CASSQVAVSSYNEQFF. The chain recombines TRBV4-1 with TRBJ2-1, with TRBD2 as a possible D gene (6 bases). Germline CDR1 MGHRA, CDR2 YSYEKL. CDR3 size: 16 residues. Deletions cut 1 base from V and 0 bases from J, with 10 bases between.

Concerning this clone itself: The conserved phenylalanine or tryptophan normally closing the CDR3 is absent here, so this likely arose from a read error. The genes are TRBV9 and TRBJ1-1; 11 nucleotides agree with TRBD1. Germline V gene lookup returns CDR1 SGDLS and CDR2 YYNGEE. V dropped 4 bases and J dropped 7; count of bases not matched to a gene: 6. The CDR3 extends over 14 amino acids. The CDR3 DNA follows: TGTGCCAGCAGCTCCGGACAGGGGGCATTTGAAGCTTTCCTT. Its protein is CASSSGQGAFEAFL.

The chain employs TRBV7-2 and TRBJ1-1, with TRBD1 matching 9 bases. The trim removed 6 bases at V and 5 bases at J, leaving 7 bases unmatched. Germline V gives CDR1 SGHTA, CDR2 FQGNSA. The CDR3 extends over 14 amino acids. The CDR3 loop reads CASSSTGGGTEAFF. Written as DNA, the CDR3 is TGTGCCAGCAGTTCGACAGGGGGTGGAACTGAAGCTTTCTTT.

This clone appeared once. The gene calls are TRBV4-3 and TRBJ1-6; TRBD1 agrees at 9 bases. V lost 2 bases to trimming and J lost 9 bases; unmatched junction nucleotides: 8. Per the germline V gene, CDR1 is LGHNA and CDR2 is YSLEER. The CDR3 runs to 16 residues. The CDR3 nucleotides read TGCGCCAGCAGCCAATCTACCGGGACAGGGAGTTCACCCCTCCACTTT. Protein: CASSQSTGTGSSPLHF.

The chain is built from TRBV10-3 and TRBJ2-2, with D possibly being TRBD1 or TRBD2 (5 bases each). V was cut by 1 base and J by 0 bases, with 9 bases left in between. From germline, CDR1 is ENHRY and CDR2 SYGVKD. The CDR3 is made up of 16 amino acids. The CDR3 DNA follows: TGTGCCATCAGTGAGTTATTGGGGGCGAACACCGGGGAGCTGTTTTTT. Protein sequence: CAISELLGANTGELFF.

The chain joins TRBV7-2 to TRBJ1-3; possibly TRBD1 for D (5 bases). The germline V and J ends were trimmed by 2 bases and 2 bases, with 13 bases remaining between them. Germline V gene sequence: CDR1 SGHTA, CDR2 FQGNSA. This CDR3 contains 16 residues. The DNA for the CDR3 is TGTGCCAGCAGCTTAAATCTGGCCAGGGCTGGAAACACCATATATTTT. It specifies CASSLNLARAGNTIYF.

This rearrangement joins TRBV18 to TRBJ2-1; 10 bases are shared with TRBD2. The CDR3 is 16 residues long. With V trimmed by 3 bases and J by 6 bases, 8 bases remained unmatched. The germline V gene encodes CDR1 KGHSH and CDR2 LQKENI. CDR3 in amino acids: CASSPPTGLASNEQFF. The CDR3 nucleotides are TGTGCCAGCTCACCCCCCACGGGACTAGCGAGCAATGAGCAGTTCTTC.